The clone carrying this TCR beta chain was seen a handful of times. Its antigen is undetermined. The sample is drawn from a study of blood T cells in healthy people across ages. A second PCR, run for about 6 to 11 cycles, used a sample-barcoded 5' primer plus a J-beta primer mix. All cDNA molecules were each tagged by a template-switch adaptor with 12 random nucleotides. TCRdb fed the 5' RACE reads into MiXCR, producing one record per CDR3 protein. The data show fewer than 1 million distinct CDR3 sequences, under 55% seen once. The donors, aged about 6 to 90, were healthy Caucasians from Russia. Per germline, CDR1 MNHEY and CDR2 SVGAGI. The CDR3 totals 15 residues. J lost 3 bases, V lost 6 bases, and 6 bases had no gene match. Notes on the study in general: Since the PBMCs were unsorted, naive and antigen-experienced cells could not be conclusively compared. The study found TCR beta diversity correlated strongly with naive T cell percentage.

Sequencing was performed on blood. The chain employs TRBV6-5 and TRBJ2-1; TRBD1 matches 9 bases. This sequence originates from a man in his sixties in good health. CDR3 region: CASSSDRGGYNEQFF. CDR3 DNA: TGTGCCAGCAGCTCGGACAGGGGCGGCTACAATGAGCAGTTCTTC.